The TCR beta chain described here comes from a study of shared clonotypes between healthy human individuals. As originally analysed: ImmunoSEQ sequences covered only the junction and lacked quality scores; filtering therefore differed. The repertoire was sequenced with immunoSEQ multiplex PCR; TCRdb's copy has only in-frame clones and lacks some. The V and J calls and clone size were taken over from that table, and D and trimming were inferred from the DNA. The sample holds around 550,000 clones, 90% to 96% seen once. The sequence was obtained from a woman in her thirties in good health. Material for sequencing was naive CD4+ T cells sorted from blood. Stated subset: CD45RA+ positively selected.

Here the CDR3 DNA reads TGTGCCTGGAGTGTACGATCTAGCACGGTACGGACCGTGAACACTGAAGCTTTCTTT. Its translation: CAWSVRSSTVRTVNTEAFF. The chain is built from TRBV30 and TRBJ1-1; no firm D call. V dropped 0 bases and J dropped 0 bases, with 23 bases sitting between them. The CDR3 contains 19 residues. Germline V gives CDR1 GTSNPN, CDR2 SVGIG (reference sequence). Based on the CDR3 plus reference TRBV30 and TRBJ1-1, the full variable domain is SQTIHQWPATLVQPVGSPLSLECTVEGTSNPNLYWYRQAAGRGLQLLFYSVGIGQISSEVPQNLSASRPQDRQFILSSKKLLLSDSGFYLCAWSVRSSTVRTVNTEAFFGQGTRLTVV.